This TCR beta chain was recovered during a study of blood T cell repertoires in COVID-19. Overall study context: Nucleic acid was either cDNA or gDNA, and it came from T cells, B-cell-depleted T cells, or PBMCs.

The CDR3 has 13 amino acids. The V gene lost 5 bases and the J gene lost 3 bases, with 10 bases spanning the gap. Germline CDR1 SGDLS, CDR2 YYNGEE. Original handling: Counts of nucleated cells, estimated from reference gene primer amplification, were obtained. TCRdb's table, derived via immunoSEQ multiplex PCR, lists solely in-frame clones and lacks some. That table supplies the V and J calls and clone size; D and trimming were determined from the DNA. Here the sample spans over 75,000 clones, around 80% being singletons. Sequencing input: peripheral blood. The sequence was obtained from a woman between 50 and 59 years old with acute or convalescent COVID-19. The gene calls are TRBV9 and TRBJ2-3; tentative D call: TRBD1 (5 bases). The CDR3 here is CASSRQLTDTQYF. DNA of the CDR3: TGTGCCAGCAGTAGACAGCTTACAGATACGCAGTATTTT.